The T cell receptor (beta chain) described here comes from a study of post-analysis software for immune sequencing data. Germline V gene sequence: CDR1 DFQATT, CDR2 SNEGSKA (reference sequence). CDR3 length equals 14 residues. Trimming at V came to 2 bases and at J to 8 bases, leaving 8 bases not matched to a gene. Only a few counts were recorded for this clonotype. Libraries were made from TCR beta cDNA, and they carried unique molecular identifiers. MiXCR, applied by TCRdb to the PCR reads, yields one record per CDR3 protein. The table includes about 160,000 distinct CDR3 sequences, 36% detected once.

The chain carries TRBV20-1 and TRBJ2-1; 8 bases are a match to TRBD2. Source: blood, taken after autologous hematopoietic stem cell transplantation. The clonotype was recovered from a girl aged 5 to 17 with multiple sclerosis. Here the CDR3 DNA reads TGCAGTGCTAGACTGGCGGGAGGCAGGGATGAGCAGTTCTTC. It translates to CSARLAGGRDEQFF.